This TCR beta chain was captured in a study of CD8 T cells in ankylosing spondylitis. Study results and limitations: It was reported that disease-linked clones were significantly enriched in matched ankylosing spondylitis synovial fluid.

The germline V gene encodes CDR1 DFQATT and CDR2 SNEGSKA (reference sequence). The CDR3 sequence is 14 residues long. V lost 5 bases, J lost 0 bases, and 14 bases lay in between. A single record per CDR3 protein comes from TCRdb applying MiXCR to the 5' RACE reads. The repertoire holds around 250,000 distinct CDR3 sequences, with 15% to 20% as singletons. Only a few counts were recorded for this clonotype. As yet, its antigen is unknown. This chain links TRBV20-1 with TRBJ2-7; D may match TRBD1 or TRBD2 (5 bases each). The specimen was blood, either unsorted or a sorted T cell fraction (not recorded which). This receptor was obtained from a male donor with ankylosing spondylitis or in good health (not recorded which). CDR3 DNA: TGCAGTGCTTGGGACCTCACAAGCTCCTACGAGCAGTACTTC. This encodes CSAWDLTSSYEQYF.